This TCR beta chain was documented in a study of identical twins. MiXCR was run by TCRdb on the 5' RACE reads, yielding one entry per CDR3 protein. There are a few hundred thousand distinct CDR3 sequences in the sample; more than 20% occur only once, and 2.9% lies in the top ten. There are a few counts of this clonotype. Its target is unknown. This CDR3 is 14 amino acids long. The V and J ends lost 5 bases and 3 bases respectively, with 14 bases between them. Germline V gene lookup returns CDR1 DFQATT and CDR2 SNEGSKA (reference sequence). Study-wide points: Diverse VJ usage suggested most zero-insertion clonotypes were not invariant T cells.

These same records also appear under a second study, on T cells expressing NK-cell markers.

The material sequenced was CD4+ T cells sorted from blood. The TCR sequence derives from a woman aged 18-29 years in good health. The rearrangement uses TRBV20-1 and TRBJ2-1, with D perhaps given as TRBD1 or TRBD2 (5 bases each). The CDR3 sequence: CSAPGTQVYNEQFF. The CDR3 coding sequence is TGCAGTGCTCCGGGGACCCAAGTCTACAATGAGCAGTTCTTC.